These 2 T cell receptor beta chains originate from one sample sequenced in a study of blood T cell repertoires in COVID-19. Profiling relied on immunoSEQ multiplex PCR, and the TCRdb table lists in-frame clones only, not all of them. The table includes some 340,000 clones, over 90% detected once. The specimen was PBMCs or T cells enriched from blood (not recorded which). The receptors shown here come from a woman in her thirties who had been exposed to COVID-19.

The rearrangement links TRBV4-1 to TRBJ1-2; D may be TRBD1 (6 bases). The CDR3 is 15 residues long. Germline loops: CDR1 MGHRA, CDR2 YSYEKL. Trimming stripped 1 base from V and 4 bases from J, with 13 bases between. The CDR3: CASSQVNRAGYGYTF. DNA of the CDR3: TGCGCCAGCAGCCAAGTTAACAGGGCAGGCTATGGCTACACCTTC.

This clone was seen a few times. This rearrangement joins TRBV7-2 to TRBJ2-7; the match to TRBD1 covers 7 bases. The V gene end was trimmed by 4 bases and the J gene end by 2 bases; junction bases not matched to a gene: 2. Germline CDR1 reads SGHTA; CDR2 reads FQGNSA. CDR3 length: 13 amino acids. Here the CDR3 DNA reads TGTGCCAGCAGCTGGGACAGCGCCTACGAGCAGTACTTC. The encoded protein is CASSWDSAYEQYF.